The following is a T cell receptor beta chain sequence with its context. This sample is drawn from a study of OX40 agonist ivuxolimab in advanced cancers. Study-level background: Treatment received earlier with anti-PD-1, anti-PD-L1 or anti-CTLA-4 agents was allowed, and under 50% had some.

Trimming removed 5 bases from V and 0 bases from J, with 8 bases in between. There are 14 residues in the CDR3. From germline, CDR1 is MNHEY and CDR2 SVGAGI. TCRdb's copy holds only in-frame clones and misses some; the assay was immunoSEQ multiplex PCR. The repertoire consists of 81,000 or so clones, with around nine tenths occurring once and the leading ten covering 0.45% to 0.55%. The rearrangement links TRBV6-5 to TRBJ1-3, with D perhaps TRBD1 (5 bases). The sample in question was CD4+ or CD8+ T cells sorted from blood, obtained in a trial of the OX40 agonist ivuxolimab. The TCR sequence derives from an adult with an advanced solid tumor such as melanoma, head and neck, liver or kidney cancer. The CDR3 loop is CASSLDSSGNTIYF. Here the CDR3 DNA reads TGTGCCAGCAGTCTCGACAGCTCTGGAAACACCATATATTTT.